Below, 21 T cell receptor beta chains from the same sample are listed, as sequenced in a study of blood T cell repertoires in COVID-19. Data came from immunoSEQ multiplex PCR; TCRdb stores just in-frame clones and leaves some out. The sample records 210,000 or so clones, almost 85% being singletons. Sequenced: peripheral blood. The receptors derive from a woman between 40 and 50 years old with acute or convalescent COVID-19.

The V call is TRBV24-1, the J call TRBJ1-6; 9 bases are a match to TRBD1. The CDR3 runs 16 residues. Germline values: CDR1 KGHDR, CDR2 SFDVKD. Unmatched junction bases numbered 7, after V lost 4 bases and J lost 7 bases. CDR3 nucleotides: TGTGCCACCAGTGAACGGGACAGGGAGAGGAATTCACCCCTCCACTTT. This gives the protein CATSERDRERNSPLHF.

CDR3 nucleotides: TGTGCCAGTAGCCCCTCTGGAGGGGGCATTAGTGGCTACACCTTC. It is translated as CASSPSGGGISGYTF. This chain links TRBV19 with TRBJ1-2; the match to TRBD1 covers 7 bases. V was pared by 6 bases and J by 7 bases, with 14 bases of the junction left unmatched. CDR3 length equals 15 residues. Germline CDR1 LNHDA, CDR2 SQIVND (reference sequence).

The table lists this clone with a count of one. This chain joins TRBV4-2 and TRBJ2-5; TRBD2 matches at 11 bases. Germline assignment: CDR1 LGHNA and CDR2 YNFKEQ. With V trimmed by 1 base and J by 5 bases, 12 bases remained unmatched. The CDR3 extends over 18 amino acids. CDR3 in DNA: TGTGCCAGCAGCCAAGTTCGTCTAGCGGGAGGAGGAGGGGAGACCCAGTACTTC. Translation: CASSQVRLAGGGGETQYF.

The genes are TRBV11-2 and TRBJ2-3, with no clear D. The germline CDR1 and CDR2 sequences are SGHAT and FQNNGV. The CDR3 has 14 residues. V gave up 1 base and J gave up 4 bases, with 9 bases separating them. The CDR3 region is CASSLVFGSDTQYF. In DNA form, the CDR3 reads TGTGCCAGCAGCTTAGTCTTCGGGTCAGATACGCAGTATTTT.

The CDR3 nucleotides read TGTGCCAGTACCCCCGAGACAGGGAGATCACCCCTCCACTTT. This encodes CASTPETGRSPLHF. V and J are TRBV19 and TRBJ1-6; 7 bases are a match to TRBD1. The CDR3 runs 14 residues. V lost 7 bases and J lost 10; bases outside the gene matches: 10. Germline V gene data show CDR1 as LNHDA and CDR2 as SQIVND (reference sequence).

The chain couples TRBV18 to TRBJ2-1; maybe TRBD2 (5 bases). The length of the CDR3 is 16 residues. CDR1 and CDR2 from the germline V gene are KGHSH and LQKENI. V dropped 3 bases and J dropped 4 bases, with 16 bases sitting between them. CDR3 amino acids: CASSPLPGLNYNEQFF. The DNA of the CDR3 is TGTGCCAGCTCACCCCTACCCGGACTCAATTACAATGAGCAGTTCTTC.

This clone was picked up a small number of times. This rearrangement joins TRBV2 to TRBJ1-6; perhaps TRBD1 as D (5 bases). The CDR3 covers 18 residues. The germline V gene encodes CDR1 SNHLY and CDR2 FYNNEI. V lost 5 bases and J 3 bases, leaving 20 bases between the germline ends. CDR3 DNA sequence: TGTGCCAGCAGTACGGATGGGGGGGGAAGAGACTATAATTCACCCCTCCACTTT. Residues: CASSTDGGGRDYNSPLHF. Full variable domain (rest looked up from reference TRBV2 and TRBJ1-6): EPEVTQTPSHQVTQMGQEVILRCVPISNHLYFYWYRQILGQKVEFLVSFYNNEISEKSEIFDDQFSVERPDGSNFTLKIRSTKLEDSAMYFCASSTDGGGRDYNSPLHFGNGTRLTVT.

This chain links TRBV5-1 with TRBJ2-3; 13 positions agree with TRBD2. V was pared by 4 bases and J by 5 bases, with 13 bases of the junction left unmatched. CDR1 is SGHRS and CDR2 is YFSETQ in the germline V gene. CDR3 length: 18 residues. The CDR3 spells CASSPGLAGAPGQDTQYF. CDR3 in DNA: TGCGCCAGCAGCCCCGGACTAGCGGGGGCTCCGGGACAAGATACGCAGTATTTT.

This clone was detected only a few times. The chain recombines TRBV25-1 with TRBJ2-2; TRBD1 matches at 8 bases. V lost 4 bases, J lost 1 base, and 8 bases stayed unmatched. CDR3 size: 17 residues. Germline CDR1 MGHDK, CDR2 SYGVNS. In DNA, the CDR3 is TGTGCCAGCAGTGTGGCTCTGGGACAGGTGAACACCGGGGAGCTGTTTTTT. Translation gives CASSVALGQVNTGELFF.

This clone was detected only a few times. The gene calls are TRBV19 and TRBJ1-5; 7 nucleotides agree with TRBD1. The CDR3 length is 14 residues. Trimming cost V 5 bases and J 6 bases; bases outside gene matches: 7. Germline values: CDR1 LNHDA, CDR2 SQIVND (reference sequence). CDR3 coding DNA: TGTGCCAGTAGTTTGAGGGGGCTCGCTCAGCCCCAGCATTTT. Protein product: CASSLRGLAQPQHF.

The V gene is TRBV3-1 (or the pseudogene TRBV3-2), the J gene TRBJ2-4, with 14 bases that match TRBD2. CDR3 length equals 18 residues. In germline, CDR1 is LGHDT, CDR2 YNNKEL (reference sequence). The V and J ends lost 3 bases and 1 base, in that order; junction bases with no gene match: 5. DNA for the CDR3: TGTGCCAGCAGCCAGGGACTAGCGGGGGTGGTGGCCAAAAACATTCAGTACTTC. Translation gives CASSQGLAGVVAKNIQYF.

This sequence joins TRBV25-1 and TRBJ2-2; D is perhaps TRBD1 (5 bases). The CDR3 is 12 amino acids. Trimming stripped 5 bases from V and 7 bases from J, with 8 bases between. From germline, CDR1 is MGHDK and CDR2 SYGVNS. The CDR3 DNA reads TGTGCCAGCAGTACAGGTGGCGGGGAGCTGTTTTTT. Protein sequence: CASSTGGGELFF. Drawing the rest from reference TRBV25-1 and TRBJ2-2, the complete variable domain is EADIYQTPRYLVIGTGKKITLECSQTMGHDKMYWYQQDPGMELHLIHYSYGVNSTEKGDLSSESTVSRIRTEHFPLTLESARPSHTSQYLCASSTGGGELFFGEGSRLTVL.

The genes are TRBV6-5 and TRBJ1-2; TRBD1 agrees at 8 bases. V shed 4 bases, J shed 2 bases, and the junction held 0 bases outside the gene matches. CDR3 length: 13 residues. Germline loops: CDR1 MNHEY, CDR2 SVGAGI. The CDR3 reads CASSWDRNYGYTF. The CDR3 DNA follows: TGTGCCAGCAGTTGGGACAGGAACTATGGCTACACCTTC.

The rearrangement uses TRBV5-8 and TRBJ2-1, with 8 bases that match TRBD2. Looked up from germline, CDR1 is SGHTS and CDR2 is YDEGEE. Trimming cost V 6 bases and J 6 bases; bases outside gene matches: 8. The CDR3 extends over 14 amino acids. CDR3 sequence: CASKTGSGGNEQFF. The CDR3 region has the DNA TGTGCCAGCAAAACTGGGAGCGGGGGCAATGAGCAGTTCTTC.

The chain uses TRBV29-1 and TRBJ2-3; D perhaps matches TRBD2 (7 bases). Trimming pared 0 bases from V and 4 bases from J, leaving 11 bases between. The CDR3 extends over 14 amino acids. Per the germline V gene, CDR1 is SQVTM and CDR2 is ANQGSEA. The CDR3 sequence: CSVEDVGGPDTQYF. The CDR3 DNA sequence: TGCAGCGTTGAAGATGTGGGGGGGCCAGATACGCAGTATTTT.

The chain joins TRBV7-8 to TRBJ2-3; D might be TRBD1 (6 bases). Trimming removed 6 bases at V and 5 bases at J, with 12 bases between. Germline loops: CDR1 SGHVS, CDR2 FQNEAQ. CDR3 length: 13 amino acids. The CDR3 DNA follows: TGTGCCAGCAGGCGAAGGACAGTAGATACGCAGTATTTT. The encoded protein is CASRRRTVDTQYF. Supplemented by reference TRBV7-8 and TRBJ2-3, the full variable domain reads GAGVSQSPRYKVAKRGQDVALRCDPISGHVSLFWYQQALGQGPEFLTYFQNEAQLDKSGLPSDRFFAERPEGSVSTLKIQRTQQEDSAVYLCASRRRTVDTQYFGPGTRLTVL.

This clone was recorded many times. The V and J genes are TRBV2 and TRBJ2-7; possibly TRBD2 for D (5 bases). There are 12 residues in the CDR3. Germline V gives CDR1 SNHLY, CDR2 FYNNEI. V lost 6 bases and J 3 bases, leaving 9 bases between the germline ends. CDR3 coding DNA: TGTGCCAGCAGGGTGGGGAGCTACGAGCAGTACTTC. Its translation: CASRVGSYEQYF.

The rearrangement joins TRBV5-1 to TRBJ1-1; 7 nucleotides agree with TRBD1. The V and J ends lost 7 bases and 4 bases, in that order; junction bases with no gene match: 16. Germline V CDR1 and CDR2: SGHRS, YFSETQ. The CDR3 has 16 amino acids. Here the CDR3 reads CASRSYSTGIGTEAFF. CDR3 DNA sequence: TGCGCCAGCCGCTCATACTCGACAGGGATTGGCACTGAAGCTTTCTTT.

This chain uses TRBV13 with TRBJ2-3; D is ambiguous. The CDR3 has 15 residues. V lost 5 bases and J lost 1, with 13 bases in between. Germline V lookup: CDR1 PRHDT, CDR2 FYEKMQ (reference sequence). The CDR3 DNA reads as TGTGCCAGCAGCCCAGAGACTCCTCGCACAGATACGCAGTATTTT. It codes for CASSPETPRTDTQYF.

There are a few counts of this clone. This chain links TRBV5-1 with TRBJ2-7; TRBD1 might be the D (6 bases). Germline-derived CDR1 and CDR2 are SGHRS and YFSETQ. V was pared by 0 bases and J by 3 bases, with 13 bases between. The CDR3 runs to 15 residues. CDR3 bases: TGCGCCAGCAGCTTGGGGCCCACAGGGTTCTACGAGCAGTACTTC. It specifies CASSLGPTGFYEQYF.

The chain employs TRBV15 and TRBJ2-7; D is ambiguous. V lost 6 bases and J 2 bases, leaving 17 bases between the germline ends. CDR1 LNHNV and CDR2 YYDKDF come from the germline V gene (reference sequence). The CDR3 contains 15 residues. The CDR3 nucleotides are TGTGCCACCAGTTTGATGCCGGATGGAGCCTACGAGCAGTACTTC. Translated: CATSLMPDGAYEQYF.